The 27 T cell receptor beta chains given below trace back to one sample, sequenced in a study of control samples from healthy donors and cancer patients. Profiling relied on immunoSEQ multiplex PCR, and the TCRdb table lists in-frame clones only, not all of them. The data contain 25,000 to 35,000 clones, less than 95% of them singletons. The sequencing sample was made of blood. The receptor set was obtained from a man aged 60 to 69 in good health.

The CDR3 loop is CASSIPPGQPNLRYGYTF. DNA for the CDR3: TGTGCCAGTAGTATCCCCCCGGGACAGCCCAATTTGCGCTATGGCTACACCTTC. The chain couples TRBV19 to TRBJ1-2, with 7 bases that match TRBD1. Germline CDR1 is LNHDA and CDR2 is SQIVND (reference sequence). The CDR3 loop spans 18 amino acids. Trimming took 3 bases from V and 4 from J; bases not matched to a gene: 17.

The DNA of the CDR3 is TGTGCCAGCAGTTACTCCTCTTCAGATACGCAGTATTTT. Translating it yields CASSYSSSDTQYF. V and J are TRBV6-2 or TRBV6-3 and TRBJ2-3; D ambiguous. CDR1 MNHEY and CDR2 SVGEGT come from the germline V gene. The V and J ends lost 0 bases and 4 bases respectively, with 5 bases between them. The length of the CDR3 is 13 residues.

The chain employs TRBV7-2 and TRBJ1-1; TRBD1 might be the D (6 bases). The CDR3 covers 14 residues. Trimming stripped 3 bases from V and 2 bases from J, with 10 bases between. Germline CDR1 and CDR2: SGHTA and FQGNSA. The CDR3 coding sequence is TGTGCCAGCAGCTTCGGACAGATCAACACTGAAGCTTTCTTT. Translated, it gives CASSFGQINTEAFF.

The V and J genes are TRBV11-2 and TRBJ2-5; the D gene is possibly TRBD2 (6 bases). Germline assignment: CDR1 SGHAT and CDR2 FQNNGV. The V gene lost 7 bases and the J gene lost 2 bases, with 20 bases spanning the gap. The length of the CDR3 is 16 residues. The CDR3 is CASTLSGTSLQETQYF. The CDR3 region has the DNA TGTGCCAGCACCCTTAGTGGAACTAGCCTACAAGAGACCCAGTACTTC.

In this sample, this clone turned up once. The chain employs TRBV5-5 and TRBJ2-2, with 7 bases that match TRBD2. Germline CDR1 reads SGHKS; CDR2 reads YYEKEE (reference sequence). The junction had 15 bases not matched to a gene; V was cut back by 6 bases and J by 4 bases. The CDR3 is 17 residues long. The CDR3 nucleotides read TGTGCCAGCAACCCCGGTGGGGGGGGAGTCCGCACCGGGGAGCTGTTTTTT. Translation: CASNPGGGGVRTGELFF.

The genes are TRBV20-1 and TRBJ1-1, with no clear D. This CDR3 is 13 amino acids long. Germline V CDR1 and CDR2: DFQATT, SNEGSKA (reference sequence). V lost 3 bases, J lost 7 bases, and 15 bases lay in between. CDR3 DNA sequence: TGCAGTGCTAGTATAGGGCAAAGTAATGAAGCTTTCTTT. Amino acid sequence: CSASIGQSNEAFF.

The V gene is TRBV5-1, the J gene TRBJ2-1, with 7 positions matching TRBD2. This CDR3 region has 11 residues. With 4 bases clipped from V and 13 bases from J, the junction kept 5 bases outside the gene matches. Germline assignment: CDR1 SGHRS and CDR2 YFSETQ. As DNA, the CDR3 is TGCGCCAGCAGCCTCGGACTAGTCCAGTTCTTC. Its translation is CASSLGLVQFF.

The chain has TRBV10-3 and TRBJ2-3, with D perhaps TRBD1 (7 bases). CDR1 and CDR2 (germline): ENHRY, SYGVKD. V lost 3 bases and J 5 bases, leaving 18 bases between the germline ends. CDR3 length equals 16 residues. This CDR3 is CAISDPLRGAGDTQYF. CDR3 bases: TGTGCCATCAGTGACCCACTCAGGGGGGCTGGAGATACGCAGTATTTT.

The chain carries TRBV28 and TRBJ1-4; 7 nucleotides align to TRBD1. The CDR3 totals 14 residues. Trimming cost V 6 bases and J 8 bases; bases outside gene matches: 9. Germline V gene sequence: CDR1 MDHEN, CDR2 SYDVKM. The CDR3 region has the DNA TGTGCCAGCAGATTACAGGGGAGGCGGGAAAAACTGTTTTTT. It specifies CASRLQGRREKLFF. The full variable domain, its missing parts supplied by reference TRBV28 and TRBJ1-4, is DVKVTQSSRYLVKRTGEKVFLECVQDMDHENMFWYRQDPGLGLRLIYFSYDVKMKEKGDIPEGYSVSREKKERFSLILESASTNQTSMYLCASRLQGRREKLFFGSGTQLSVL.

The chain has TRBV6-5 and TRBJ1-2; D is undetermined. The ends were cut back, 4 bases at V and 6 bases at J, with 12 bases in the middle. The CDR3 loop spans 13 amino acids. The germline V gene encodes CDR1 MNHEY and CDR2 SVGAGI. CDR3 DNA sequence: TGTGCCAGCAGTTCCTCCCGATGGGATGGCTACACCTTC. It codes for CASSSSRWDGYTF.

The rearrangement links TRBV12-3 or TRBV12-4 to TRBJ2-3; D gene ambiguous. This CDR3 is 11 amino acids long. Trimming removed 6 bases from V and 2 bases from J, with 3 bases in between. CDR3 protein: CASRLTDTQYF. The CDR3 region has the DNA TGTGCCAGCAGACTCACAGATACGCAGTATTTT.

The chain carries TRBV7-2 and TRBJ2-1, with a weak D call TRBD2 (5 bases). There are 13 residues in the CDR3. Trimming shortened V by 6 bases and J by 6 bases, and 12 bases separated the two germline ends. The V gene's germline CDR1 is SGHTA and CDR2 FQGNSA. In nucleotides, the CDR3 is TGTGCCAGCAGAGGAGGATACCTCAATGAGCAGTTCTTC. This codes for CASRGGYLNEQFF.

This chain uses TRBV18 with TRBJ2-1; 16 bases fit TRBD2. The CDR3 loop spans 17 amino acids. CDR1 and CDR2 from the germline V gene are KGHSH and LQKENI. V dropped 3 bases and J dropped 7; count of bases not matched to a gene: 6. CDR3 nucleotide sequence: TGTGCCAGCTCACCGACGGGACTAGCGGGGGGGAGGAATGAGCAGTTCTTC. It yields the protein CASSPTGLAGGRNEQFF.

The chain joins TRBV7-2 to TRBJ2-5, with TRBD2 matching over 11 bases. The CDR3 spans 19 residues. Trimming at V came to 2 bases and at J to 2 bases, leaving 13 bases not matched to a gene. CDR1 SGHTA and CDR2 FQGNSA come from the germline V gene. The CDR3 DNA reads TGTGCCAGCAGCTTAAAGGACAAAGTAGCGGGGGGGTGGCAAGAGACCCAGTACTTC. Its translation is CASSLKDKVAGGWQETQYF.

The chain joins TRBV4-3 to TRBJ2-4, with D uncertain. Looked up from germline, CDR1 is LGHNA and CDR2 is YSLEER. There are 14 residues in the CDR3. The V gene lost 2 bases and the J gene lost 0 bases, with 5 bases spanning the gap. The CDR3 sequence: CASSQTVAKNIQYF. The DNA of the CDR3 is TGCGCCAGCAGCCAAACGGTAGCCAAAAACATTCAGTACTTC.

The chain's CDR3 is CASSLSGGDEQYF. The CDR3 DNA is TGTGCCAGCAGCCTTAGCGGGGGAGACGAGCAGTACTTC. The chain combines TRBV7-2 with TRBJ2-7, with 9 nucleotides matching TRBD2. Germline lookup yields CDR1 SGHTA and CDR2 FQGNSA. CDR3 length: 13 amino acids. The junction had 4 bases not matched to a gene; V was cut back by 5 bases and J by 5 bases.

The chain carries TRBV15 and TRBJ1-6; D gene ambiguous. Trimming pared 0 bases from V and 9 bases from J, leaving 9 bases between. CDR1 is LNHNV and CDR2 is YYDKDF in the germline V gene (reference sequence). The CDR3 has 14 amino acids. The CDR3 sequence: CATSRDRSFSPLHF. The CDR3 DNA is TGTGCCACCAGCAGAGACAGGAGCTTTTCACCCCTCCACTTT.

This sequence joins TRBV19 and TRBJ2-3; perhaps TRBD1 as D (6 bases). The CDR3 loop spans 13 amino acids. From germline, CDR1 is LNHDA and CDR2 SQIVND (reference sequence). The V end was cut by 6 bases, the J end by 5 bases, with 12 bases between. This CDR3 reads CASSDTGRDTQYF. CDR3 in DNA: TGTGCCAGTAGCGATACAGGGCGAGATACGCAGTATTTT.

The chain combines TRBV12-2 with TRBJ2-3; the table's D call of TRBD1 was not tested on the DNA. TRBV12-2 is recorded as a pseudogene. The CDR3 extends over 18 amino acids. Written as DNA, the CDR3 is TGTGCAAGTCGCTTATCGTCCCGGGACAGGGGAAGCACAGATACGCAGTATTTT. It translates to CASRLSSRDRGSTDTQYF.

The CDR3 sequence is CASSSRTSGGASYNEQFF. In nucleotides, the CDR3 is TGTGCCAGCAGCTCCCGCACTAGCGGGGGGGCCTCCTACAATGAGCAGTTCTTC. The chain employs TRBV7-8 and TRBJ2-1; 13 nucleotides line up with TRBD2. V lost 4 bases to trimming and J lost 0 bases; unmatched junction nucleotides: 6. The CDR3 runs to 18 residues. Germline CDR1 is SGHVS and CDR2 is FQNEAQ.

Comment on this clone: Within the sample, other DNA sequences also encode this same CDR3. This chain joins TRBV18 and TRBJ2-7; 8 positions match TRBD1. The CDR3 contains 13 residues. Germline V gene data show CDR1 as KGHSH and CDR2 as LQKENI. Losses at the gene ends were 3 bases for V and 3 bases for J; bases not matched to a gene: 1. For the CDR3, the DNA is TGTGCCAGCTCACCGGGACAGGTCTACGAGCAGTACTTC. This sequence encodes CASSPGQVYEQYF.

J is TRBJ2-7 and V is TRBV30, with a weak D call TRBD2 (5 bases). Germline V gene lookup returns CDR1 GTSNPN and CDR2 SVGIG (reference sequence). V was trimmed by 1 base and J by 2 bases, leaving 9 bases between them. CDR3 size: 13 residues. For the CDR3, the DNA is TGTGCCTGGAGTGGAGGGATTCCCTACGAGCAGTACTTC. Amino acids: CAWSGGIPYEQYF.

V gene TRBV6-6 combines with J gene TRBJ1-5, with a possible D match to TRBD1 (5 bases). Germline V gene data show CDR1 as MNHNY and CDR2 as SVGAGI (reference sequence). The CDR3 consists of 14 residues. V lost 4 bases and J 6 bases, leaving 13 bases between the germline ends. The CDR3 protein is CASSFQGVTQPQHF. In nucleotides, the CDR3 is TGTGCCAGCAGTTTTCAGGGAGTCACTCAGCCCCAGCATTTT.

J is TRBJ2-3 and V is TRBV3-1 (or the pseudogene TRBV3-2), with D unclear. CDR3 length equals 12 residues. Germline CDR1 is LGHDT and CDR2 is YNNKEL (reference sequence). V was shortened by 4 bases and J by 8 bases, with 10 bases between the two germline ends. Here the CDR3 DNA reads TGTGCCAGCAGCCTCCTTGATGCTACGCAGTATTTT. Its protein is CASSLLDATQYF.

Regarding this clone: At one end, the junction sequence differs from germline, possibly due to a read error. The chain uses TRBV5-1 and TRBJ2-2, with 10 bases fitting TRBD2. The CDR3 runs 19 residues. CDR1 SGHRS and CDR2 YFSETQ come from the germline V gene. The chain's CDR3 is CARSLGGLAGASNFGELFF. CDR3 coding DNA: TGCGCCCGCAGCTTGGGGGGCCTAGCGGGGGCCTCAAATTTCGGGGAGCTGTTTTTT.

The rearrangement uses TRBV19 and TRBJ1-1, with D perhaps matching TRBD1 (5 bases). The CDR3 is made up of 15 amino acids. Trimming removed 1 base from V and 0 bases from J, with 9 bases in between. The germline V gene has CDR1 LNHDA and CDR2 SQIVND (reference sequence). The CDR3 DNA is TGTGCCAGTAGTATAGCGGAGGGGATGAACACTGAAGCTTTCTTT. Protein: CASSIAEGMNTEAFF.

J is TRBJ2-7 and V is TRBV5-1, with D possibly being TRBD1 or TRBD2 (6 bases each). Germline lookup yields CDR1 SGHRS and CDR2 YFSETQ. The CDR3 length is 13 residues. Trimming removed 5 bases from V and 7 bases from J, with 16 bases in between. CDR3 region: CASRGGQGDEQYF. CDR3 DNA: TGCGCCAGCAGGGGGGGACAAGGGGATGAGCAGTACTTC.